This T cell receptor beta chain was recovered during a study of T cells in localized non-small cell lung cancer. This CDR3 contains 13 residues. Germline CDR1 reads MNHEY; CDR2 reads SVGAGI. The V end lost 0 bases, the J end lost 6 bases, and 6 bases lay between the germline ends. This clone appeared a few times. The assay was immunoSEQ multiplex PCR, and TCRdb's table has in-frame clones only and misses some. The top ten hold approximately 3.8% of the sample, which has more than 30,000 clones, about nine tenths seen once. The receptor was derived from a male donor at least 60 years old with stage III lung adenocarcinoma. The rearrangement links TRBV6-5 to TRBJ1-5, with D unclear. The sequenced sample was peripheral blood, obtained before any cancer treatment. The CDR3 is CASSYSSAQPQHF. The DNA of the CDR3 is TGTGCCAGCAGTTACTCGTCGGCTCAGCCCCAGCATTTT.